This T cell receptor (beta chain) was profiled in a study of metastatic and nonmetastatic thyroid tumors (dated by TCRdb to about 2020). Background on the whole study: The researchers compared repertoires between peripheral blood samples and tumor or nodule tissue samples from patients with malignant or benign thyroid disease.

This clone was counted at least ten times. Its target antigen remains unknown. The input lacks base qualities; no much larger clone sits a single base away. The library was built by means of PCR. The instrument was an Illumina HiSeq 4000. High-throughput sequencing was used to profile the TCR beta-chain CDR3 region of each patient. The published analysis was carried out like this. The researchers built a classifier to tell apart papillary thyroid cancer patients with distant metastasis, based on CDR3 differences among clinicopathological groups. The Shannon index was used to assess repertoire diversity, and the Morisita-Horn index was used to assess tumor-blood repertoire similarity. Using fastp at Q25 and MiXCR, TCRdb reprocessed the public reads and kept productive beta chains. TCRdb's processing, not the authors' own work, is the source of the V and J calls. This sample lists roughly 71,000 clones; less than 20% were detected once. Roughly 13% of the sample comes from the top ten.

No patient had received any treatment before thyroid surgery. Using T-cell receptor beta sequencing, the researchers looked back retrospectively at clinical samples from patients, gathered between about 2012 and 2018. Results and caveats for the whole study, not just this receptor: TCR beta diversity was reported as significantly higher in malignant tumors than in benign nodules, in both blood and tumor samples.

The CDR3 spans 14 residues, from the cysteine through the phenylalanine. The CDR3 DNA has 42 bases and is translated from base 1. V loses 4 bases of germline sequence and J loses 5 bases, and the interval between the two ends is 13 bases. The CDR1 and CDR2 encoded by the germline V gene are SGDLS and YYNGEE. This sequence was found in a female donor with papillary thyroid cancer or a benign thyroid nodule (not recorded which). Some clones in this sample may be carry-over from other donors' samples. This sequence uses TRBV9 and TRBJ1-5; TRBD1 might be the D gene, on 6 matching bases. What was sequenced was blood. For the CDR3, the sequence is CASSPRGGHQPQHF. Here is the DNA: TGTGCCAGCAGCCCCAGGGGAGGTCATCAGCCCCAGCATTTT. Reference TRBV9 and TRBJ1-5 genes cover what lies past the CDR3, so the full variable domain is DSGVTQTPKHLITATGQRVTLRCSPRSGDLSVYWYQQSLDQGLQFLIQYYNGEERAKGNILERFSAQQFPDLHSELNLSSLELGDSALYFCASSPRGGHQPQHFGDGTRLSIL.